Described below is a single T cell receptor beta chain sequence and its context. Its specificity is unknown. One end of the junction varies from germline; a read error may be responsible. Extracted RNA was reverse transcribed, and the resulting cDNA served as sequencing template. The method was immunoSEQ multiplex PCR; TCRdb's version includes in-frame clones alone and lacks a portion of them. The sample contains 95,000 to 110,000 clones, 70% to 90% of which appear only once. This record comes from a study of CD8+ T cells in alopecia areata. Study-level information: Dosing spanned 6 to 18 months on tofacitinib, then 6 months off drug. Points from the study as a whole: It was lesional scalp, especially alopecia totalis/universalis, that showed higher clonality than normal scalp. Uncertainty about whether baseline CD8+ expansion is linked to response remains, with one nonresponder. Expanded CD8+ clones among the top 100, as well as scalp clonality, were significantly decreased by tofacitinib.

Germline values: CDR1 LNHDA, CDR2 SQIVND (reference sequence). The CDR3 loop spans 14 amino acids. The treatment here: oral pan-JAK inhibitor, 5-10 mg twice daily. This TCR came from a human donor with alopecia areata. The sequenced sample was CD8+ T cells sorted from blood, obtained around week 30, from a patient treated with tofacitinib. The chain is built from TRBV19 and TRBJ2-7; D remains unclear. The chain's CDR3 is CANSIDSTPYEQYF. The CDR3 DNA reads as TGTGCCAATAGTATAGATTCTACGCCCTACGAGCAGTACTTC.